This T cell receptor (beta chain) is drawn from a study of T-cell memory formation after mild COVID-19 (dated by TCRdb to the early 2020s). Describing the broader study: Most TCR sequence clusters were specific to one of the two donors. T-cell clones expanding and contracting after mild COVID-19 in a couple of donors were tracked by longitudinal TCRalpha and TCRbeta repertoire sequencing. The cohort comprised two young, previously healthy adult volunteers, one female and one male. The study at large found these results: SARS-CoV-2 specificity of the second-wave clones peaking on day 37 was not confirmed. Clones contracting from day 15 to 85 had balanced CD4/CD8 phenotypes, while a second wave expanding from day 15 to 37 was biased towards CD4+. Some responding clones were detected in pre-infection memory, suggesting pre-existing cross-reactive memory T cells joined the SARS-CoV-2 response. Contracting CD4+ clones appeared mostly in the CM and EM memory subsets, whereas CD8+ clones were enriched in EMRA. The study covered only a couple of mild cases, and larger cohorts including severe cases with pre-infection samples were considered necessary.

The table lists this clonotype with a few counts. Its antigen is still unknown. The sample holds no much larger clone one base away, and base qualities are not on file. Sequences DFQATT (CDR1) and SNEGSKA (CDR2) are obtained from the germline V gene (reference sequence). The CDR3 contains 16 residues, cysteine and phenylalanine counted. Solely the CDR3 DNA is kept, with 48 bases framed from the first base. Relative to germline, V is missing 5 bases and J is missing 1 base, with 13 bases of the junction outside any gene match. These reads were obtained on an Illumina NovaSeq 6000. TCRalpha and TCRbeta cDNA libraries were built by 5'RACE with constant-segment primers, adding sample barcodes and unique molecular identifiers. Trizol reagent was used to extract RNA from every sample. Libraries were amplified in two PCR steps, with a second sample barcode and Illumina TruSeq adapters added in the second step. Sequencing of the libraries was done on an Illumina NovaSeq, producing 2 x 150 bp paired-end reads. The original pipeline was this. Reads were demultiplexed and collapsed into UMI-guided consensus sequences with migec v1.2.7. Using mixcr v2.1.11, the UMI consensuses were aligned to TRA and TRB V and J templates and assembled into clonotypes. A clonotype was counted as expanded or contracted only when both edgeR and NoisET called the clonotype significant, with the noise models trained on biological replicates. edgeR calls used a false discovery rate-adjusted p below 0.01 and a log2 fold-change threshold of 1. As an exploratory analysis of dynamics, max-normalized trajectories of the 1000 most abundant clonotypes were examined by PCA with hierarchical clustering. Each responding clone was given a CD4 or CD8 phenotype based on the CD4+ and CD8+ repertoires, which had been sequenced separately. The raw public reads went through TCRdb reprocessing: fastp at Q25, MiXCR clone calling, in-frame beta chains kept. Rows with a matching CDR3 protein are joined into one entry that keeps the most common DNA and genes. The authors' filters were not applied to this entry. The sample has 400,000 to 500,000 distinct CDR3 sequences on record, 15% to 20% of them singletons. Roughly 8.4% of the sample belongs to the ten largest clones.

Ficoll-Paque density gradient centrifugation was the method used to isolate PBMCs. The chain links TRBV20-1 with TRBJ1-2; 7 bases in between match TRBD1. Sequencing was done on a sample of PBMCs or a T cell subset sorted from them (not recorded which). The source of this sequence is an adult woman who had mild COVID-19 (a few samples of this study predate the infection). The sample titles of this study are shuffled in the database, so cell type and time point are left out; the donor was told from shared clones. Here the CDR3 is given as CSASPKSGGVNYGYTF. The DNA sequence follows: TGCAGTGCTTCCCCGAAGTCAGGGGGTGTTAACTATGGCTACACCTTC.